The clone carrying this TCR beta chain came up once. The antigen remains undetermined. This sample stems from a study of Graves' ophthalmopathy and Graves' hyperthyroidism. Germline loops: CDR1 MNHEY, CDR2 SVGAGI. Trimming removed 0 bases from V and 3 bases from J; junction bases left unmatched: 4. The CDR3 loop spans 16 amino acids. Ophthalmopathy donors were characterized by moderate-to-severe activity, CAS of at least 3, NOSPECS of at least 4, and duration under 3 months. Study conclusions and caveats: Thyroid clonotypes that were expanded above 0.001 frequency mostly also appeared in blood.

The study amplified TCR beta CDR3 regions using RNA transcripts. The library came from an HTBI-primed first-round RT-PCR and a second-round multiplex PCR. TCRdb recomputed calls from the multiplex PCR reads with MiXCR, one row per CDR3 protein. The sample has almost 750,000 distinct CDR3 sequences, around 40% seen once. The sequencing input was peripheral blood. This rearrangement joins TRBV6-5 to TRBJ1-2, with 10 bases that match TRBD1. The sequence derives from an adult man with Graves' ophthalmopathy. The CDR3 protein is CASSYSSGQGDYGYTF. Written as DNA, the CDR3 is TGTGCCAGCAGTTACTCGTCAGGACAGGGGGACTATGGCTACACCTTC.